This T cell receptor beta chain was observed in a study of cytomegalovirus exposure and HLA in healthy donors. Study-level background: Most donors, around 81% of some 400 genotyped, fell in the Caucasian-associated ancestry cluster. General observations from the study: The classifier reportedly diagnosed cytomegalovirus status with high specificity and sensitivity. A later analysis reportedly found fewer N-insertions in an Asian-associated ancestry cluster than the approximately 730-donor mean.

Use of 60 Vbeta and 13 Jbeta primers characterized the PCR. Assay: immunoSEQ multiplex PCR; the TCRdb copy retains only in-frame clones and omits some. The table has around 90,000 clones, roughly four fifths seen once. Turning to this clone: Its cognate antigen is unknown.

This receptor was taken from a man aged 25 to 45 in good health and CMV-seronegative. Specimen: PBMCs.

The CDR3 DNA sequence: TGCGCCAGCAGCTCCGGGACTAGCTTCCTCAGCTCCTACAATGAGCAGTTCTTC. It yields the protein CASSSGTSFLSSYNEQFF. J is TRBJ2-1 and V is TRBV5-1; 9 nucleotides align to TRBD2. V dropped 3 bases and J dropped 0; count of bases not matched to a gene: 10. CDR1 and CDR2 from the germline V gene are SGHRS and YFSETQ. The CDR3 runs to 18 residues.